Below, 15 T cell receptor beta chains from the same sample are listed, as sequenced in a study of blood T cell repertoires in COVID-19. Clones were read by immunoSEQ multiplex PCR, and TCRdb kept only the in-frame ones, dropping some. The repertoire includes about 140,000 clones, 70% to 90% of them detected once, and roughly 11% sits in the top ten. Sequencing was done on a sample of peripheral blood. Every receptor here comes from an elderly woman with acute or convalescent COVID-19.

CDR3 nucleotides: TGCAGCGTGGACAGGGGGAACACTGAAGCTTTCTTT. Translated: CSVDRGNTEAFF. This chain uses TRBV29-1 with TRBJ1-1, with TRBD1 matching over 9 bases. Germline V gene lookup returns CDR1 SQVTM and CDR2 ANQGSEA. J gave up 1 base and V 6 bases, and 0 bases lay outside the gene matches. The CDR3 spans 12 residues.

The chain carries TRBV18 and TRBJ1-2; D is uncertain. CDR3 size: 14 residues. V was trimmed by 4 bases and J by 8 bases, leaving 17 bases between them. Looked up from germline, CDR1 is KGHSH and CDR2 is LQKENI. The CDR3 nucleotides read TGTGCCAGCTCACGCTCCGGTCTAGAAGGCGGCTACACCTTC. Its translation is CASSRSGLEGGYTF. Variable domain in full (rest from reference TRBV18 and TRBJ1-2): NAGVMQNPRHLVRRRGQEARLRCSPMKGHSHVYWYRQLPEEGLKFMVYLQKENIIDESGMPKERFSAEFPKEGPSILRIQQVVRGDSAAYFCASSRSGLEGGYTFGSGTRLTVV.

CDR3 sequence reads: CASSVSGTYNEQFF. CDR3 nucleotide sequence: TGCGCCAGCAGCGTTAGCGGGACCTACAATGAGCAGTTCTTC. The chain carries TRBV5-1 and TRBJ2-1, with 8 positions matching TRBD2. V was clipped by 4 bases and J by 2 bases; unmatched bases: 2. The CDR3 runs to 14 residues. Germline V gene data show CDR1 as SGHRS and CDR2 as YFSETQ.

This clone was observed a few times. The rearrangement links TRBV5-6 to TRBJ1-2, with 10 nucleotides matching TRBD1. After removal of 1 base from V and 6 bases from J, the junction contained 3 bases not matched to a gene. CDR3 length: 14 amino acids. Per the germline V gene, CDR1 is SGHDT and CDR2 is YYEEEE. CDR3 region: CASSLMDRGDGYTF. In DNA form, the CDR3 reads TGTGCCAGCAGCTTGATGGACAGGGGGGATGGCTACACCTTC.

V is TRBV5-1 and J is TRBJ2-5; 11 nucleotides align to TRBD1. Germline CDR1 SGHRS, CDR2 YFSETQ. V trimming: 4 bases; J trimming: 3 bases; junction bases outside the gene matches: 2. This CDR3 is 14 amino acids long. The CDR3 sequence is CASSAGQGEETQYF. In nucleotides, the CDR3 is TGCGCCAGCAGCGCGGGACAGGGGGAAGAGACCCAGTACTTC.

The gene calls are TRBV7-8 and TRBJ1-6, with 9 nucleotides matching TRBD1. Germline loops: CDR1 SGHVS, CDR2 FQNEAQ. This CDR3 region has 17 residues. After removal of 2 bases from V and 7 bases from J, the junction contained 9 bases not matched to a gene. The CDR3 is CASSLMGQGSRNSPLHF. CDR3 DNA: TGTGCCAGCAGCTTAATGGGACAGGGCTCGAGGAATTCACCCCTCCACTTT.

This chain uses TRBV3-1 (or the pseudogene TRBV3-2) with TRBJ1-3; D call uncertain. V lost 4 bases to trimming and J lost 3 bases, with 7 bases between them. The CDR3 length is 13 residues. Germline V gene lookup returns CDR1 LGHDT and CDR2 YNNKEL (reference sequence). CDR3 protein: CASSRGFGNTIYF. The CDR3 coding sequence is TGTGCCAGCAGCCGCGGTTTTGGAAACACCATATATTTT.

This chain joins TRBV2 and TRBJ1-5; D gene ambiguous. The CDR3 is made up of 14 amino acids. Per the germline V gene, CDR1 is SNHLY and CDR2 is FYNNEI. Trimming removed 3 bases from V and 10 bases from J, with 16 bases in between. The CDR3 DNA is TGTGCCAGCAGTGAGGGCTTCCAGTCTTATCCCCAGCATTTT. Encoded protein: CASSEGFQSYPQHF.

V is TRBV5-6 and J is TRBJ2-7; 7 nucleotides match TRBD1. Germline V CDR1 and CDR2: SGHDT, YYEEEE. The CDR3 has 15 amino acids. Trimming removed 5 bases from V and 4 bases from J; junction bases left unmatched: 12. The DNA for the CDR3 is TGTGCCAGCAGTCGACGGGACAGTCTTAGTTACGAGCAGTACTTC. It specifies CASSRRDSLSYEQYF.

The rearrangement uses TRBV18 and TRBJ1-2; D is possibly TRBD1 (5 bases). Trimming shortened V by 6 bases and J by 8 bases, and 16 bases separated the two germline ends. Germline V gene lookup returns CDR1 KGHSH and CDR2 LQKENI. The CDR3 has 13 residues. CDR3 in amino acids: CASSPAGGWGYTF. In DNA form, the CDR3 reads TGTGCCAGCTCCCCTGCGGGGGGATGGGGCTACACCTTC. Full variable domain (remainder filled in from reference TRBV18 and TRBJ1-2): NAGVMQNPRHLVRRRGQEARLRCSPMKGHSHVYWYRQLPEEGLKFMVYLQKENIIDESGMPKERFSAEFPKEGPSILRIQQVVRGDSAAYFCASSPAGGWGYTFGSGTRLTVV.

The chain recombines TRBV27 with TRBJ1-5; unclear D gene. The CDR3 totals 13 residues. V was shortened by 3 bases and J by 5 bases, with 8 bases between the two germline ends. Germline V gene lookup returns CDR1 MNHEY and CDR2 SMNVEV (reference sequence). CDR3 nucleotide sequence: TGTGCCAGCAGTTTTATGCGAGATCAGCCCCAGCATTTT. This sequence encodes CASSFMRDQPQHF.

The chain joins TRBV5-5 to TRBJ1-5; D not certain. Germline-derived CDR1 and CDR2 are SGHKS and YYEKEE (reference sequence). Trimming removed 0 bases from V and 4 bases from J, with 11 bases in between. The CDR3 consists of 15 residues. The CDR3 region has the DNA TGTGCCAGCAGCTTGGTATACAGTCTAAATCAGCCCCAGCATTTT. It specifies CASSLVYSLNQPQHF. The variable domain in full, completed from reference TRBV5-5 and TRBJ1-5, reads DAGVTQSPTHLIKTRGQQVTLRCSPISGHKSVSWYQQVLGQGPQFIFQYYEKEERGRGNFPDRFSARQFPNYSSELNVNALLLGDSALYLCASSLVYSLNQPQHFGDGTRLSIL.

This clone has a single count. The chain carries TRBV6-5 and TRBJ2-1; 10 bases agree with TRBD2. The CDR3 consists of 14 residues. The V segment lost 7 bases and the J segment 8 bases; nucleotides outside the gene matches: 8. CDR1 is MNHEY, CDR2 SVGAGI, per germline. The CDR3 DNA reads TGTGCCAGCAAGCTAGCGGGGGCCGGGGATGAGCAGTTCTTC. Protein: CASKLAGAGDEQFF.

This clone appeared once. The rearrangement links TRBV10-3 to TRBJ2-7; a possible D gene is TRBD1 (5 bases). Trimming stripped 10 bases from V and 0 bases from J, with 13 bases between. The germline V gene encodes CDR1 ENHRY and CDR2 SYGVKD. The length of the CDR3 is 13 residues. CDR3 in DNA: TGTGCCACTTTGCAGGGCTACTCCTACGAGCAGTACTTC. Encoded protein: CATLQGYSYEQYF.

This CDR3 is CATKGGTEAFF. The CDR3 DNA follows: TGTGCCACCAAGGGCGGGACTGAAGCTTTCTTT. V usage is TRBV10-3 and J usage is TRBJ1-1; D call uncertain. The V and J ends lost 10 bases and 5 bases respectively, with 11 bases between them. Per germline, CDR1 ENHRY and CDR2 SYGVKD. The CDR3 runs to 11 residues.